Below are 27 T cell receptor beta chains sequenced from a single sample in a study of identical twins. TCRdb re-called the 5' RACE reads with MiXCR, one entry per CDR3 protein. The data contain more than 1.5 million distinct CDR3 sequences, less than 40% of them seen just once; the ten biggest clones take up around 0.25%. The sequenced sample was cord blood. These receptors were obtained from a newborn girl in good health.

This clonotype was detected only a few times. The chain combines TRBV30 with TRBJ1-2; 7 nucleotides agree with TRBD1. J gave up 8 bases and V 8 bases, and 8 bases lay outside the gene matches. Germline CDR1 GTSNPN, CDR2 SVGIG (reference sequence). The length of the CDR3 is 11 residues. The CDR3 DNA reads as TGTGCCGCAGGGGGGTCTGACGGCTACACCTTC. It translates to CAAGGSDGYTF.

Details on this clonotype: This could be a read error, since a much larger clone is one nucleotide away. The rearrangement uses TRBV9 and TRBJ2-7, with D perhaps TRBD1 (5 bases). The germline V and J ends were trimmed by 0 bases and 2 bases, with 9 bases remaining between them. Germline CDR1 is SGDLS and CDR2 is YYNGEE. This CDR3 is 14 amino acids long. CDR3 DNA sequence: TGTGCCAGCAGCGTAGGCAGGGCCCCCTACGAGCAGTACTTC. This sequence encodes CASSVGRAPYEQYF.

The chain joins TRBV20-1 to TRBJ1-2; a weak D match, TRBD1 (6 bases). V was shortened by 0 bases and J by 4 bases, with 12 bases between the two germline ends. The germline gives CDR1 DFQATT, CDR2 SNEGSKA (reference sequence). This CDR3 has 14 amino acids. CDR3 in amino acids: CSARDGRGGYGYTF. Here the CDR3 DNA reads TGCAGTGCTAGAGATGGCAGGGGTGGCTATGGCTACACCTTC.

This clonotype has just a few counts. This chain links TRBV20-1 with TRBJ1-2, with 8 bases matching TRBD1. CDR3 length equals 20 residues. Losses at the gene ends were 0 bases for V and 8 bases for J; bases not matched to a gene: 26. CDR1 is DFQATT, CDR2 SNEGSKA, per germline (reference sequence). CDR3 in DNA: TGCAGTGCTAGAGATCGGGGACAGGTCAAGAAACTACCCTCCAGGGGAGGCTACACCTTC. Translated: CSARDRGQVKKLPSRGGYTF.

In this sample, this clonotype turned up a few times. The chain has TRBV10-3 and TRBJ2-4; 11 bases line up with TRBD2. The J call may not be correct, given that the DNA end is closer to TRBJ2-7. The CDR3 length is 14 residues. CDR1 and CDR2 from the germline V gene are ENHRY and SYGVKD. The CDR3 region has the DNA TGTGCCATCAGTGTCGGCCTAGCGGGAGGCGAGCAGTACTTC. Protein: CAISVGLAGGEQYF.

V gene TRBV7-9 combines with J gene TRBJ2-3; TRBD2 aligns across 8 bases. V lost 0 bases, J lost 6 bases, and 8 bases stayed unmatched. This CDR3 is built from 16 residues. Germline CDR1 and CDR2: SEHNR and FQNEAQ (reference sequence). DNA for the CDR3: TGTGCCAGCAGCTTAGCCGGGACTACGGGGGGGGATACGCAGTATTTT. It encodes CASSLAGTTGGDTQYF.

This chain connects TRBV12-3 or TRBV12-4 to TRBJ1-4; D may be TRBD1 (5 bases). This CDR3 has 13 residues. Deletions cut 8 bases from V and 8 bases from J, with 15 bases between. The CDR3 protein is CASGGGTTEKLFF. The CDR3 bases are TGTGCCAGCGGCGGAGGGACTACCGAAAAACTGTTTTTT.

The V call is TRBV28, the J call TRBJ1-2; 9 bases fit TRBD1. This CDR3 has 13 amino acids. J lost 4 bases, V lost 7 bases, and 4 bases had no gene match. Per germline, CDR1 MDHEN and CDR2 SYDVKM. The chain's CDR3 is CASTGGQGYGYTF. The CDR3 DNA is TGTGCCAGCACTGGGGGACAGGGCTATGGCTACACCTTC.

As regards this clonotype: The junction does not match germline at one end; this may be a read error. The gene calls are TRBV6-2 or TRBV6-3 and TRBJ2-4, with D uncertain. The J call may be in error: the DNA end matches TRBJ2-5 better. Looked up from germline, CDR1 is MNHEY and CDR2 is SVGEGT. The CDR3 runs 14 residues. CDR3 in amino acids: CAGSLRLDVETQYF. The CDR3 DNA is TGTGCCGGCAGTTTAAGACTGGATGTGGAGACCCAGTACTTC.

The chain couples TRBV27 to TRBJ2-1; the D gene is possibly TRBD1 (5 bases). Between the trimmed V and J ends, which lost 6 bases and 8 bases, there was a span of 20 bases. The CDR3 has 15 residues. Germline V gene lookup returns CDR1 MNHEY and CDR2 SMNVEV (reference sequence). CDR3 in DNA: TGTGCCAGCAGGCATGACAGTTACCATGCGGATGAGCAGTTCTTC. It yields the protein CASRHDSYHADEQFF.

This clonotype was recorded a few times. The chain uses TRBV3-1 and TRBJ1-1, with D unresolved. From germline, CDR1 is LGHDT and CDR2 YNNKEL (reference sequence). Trimming stripped 4 bases from V and 3 bases from J, with 12 bases between. CDR3 size: 14 residues. The CDR3 DNA sequence: TGTGCCAGCAGCCGCTCGGAGGCGGACACTGAAGCTTTCTTT. Translation: CASSRSEADTEAFF.

The V and J genes are TRBV27 and TRBJ1-5; 8 bases fit TRBD1. The CDR3 is 19 amino acids. In germline, CDR1 is MNHEY, CDR2 SMNVEV (reference sequence). V was pared by 0 bases and J by 4 bases, with 14 bases of the junction left unmatched. For the CDR3, the DNA is TGTGCCAGCAGTTTATCTCTAGGGCAGGGCAGGGGGCGAAATCAGCCCCAGCATTTT. Protein sequence: CASSLSLGQGRGRNQPQHF.

This clonotype appeared a few times. V and J are TRBV5-1 and TRBJ2-7; 8 bases are a match to TRBD2. This CDR3 has 15 residues. The V gene end was trimmed by 0 bases and the J gene end by 4 bases; junction bases not matched to a gene: 6. Germline CDR1 SGHRS, CDR2 YFSETQ. The CDR3 region has the DNA TGCGCCAGCAGCTTGGGTCGGGAGGGGACATACGAGCAGTACTTC. It is translated as CASSLGREGTYEQYF.

V and J are TRBV14 and TRBJ1-1; TRBD1 is a possible D gene (5 bases). The length of the CDR3 is 19 residues. Germline V CDR1 and CDR2: SGHDN, FVKESK. Trimming cost V 3 bases and J 0 bases, with 23 bases left between them. The CDR3 reads CASSQGLRDSKAMNTEAFF. In DNA form, the CDR3 reads TGTGCCAGCAGCCAGGGACTCCGGGACTCAAAAGCTATGAACACTGAAGCTTTCTTT. Complete variable domain (other parts from reference TRBV14 and TRBJ1-1): EAGVTQFPSHSVIEKGQTVTLRCDPISGHDNLYWYRRVMGKEIKFLLHFVKESKQDESGMPNNRFLAERTGGTYSTLKVQPAELEDSGVYFCASSQGLRDSKAMNTEAFFGQGTRLTVV.

This clonotype was recorded at least ten times. This sequence joins TRBV27 and TRBJ1-2, with D uncertain. The CDR3 covers 14 residues. Trimming took off 0 bases at V and 2 bases at J, with 7 bases between the two ends. Germline values: CDR1 MNHEY, CDR2 SMNVEV (reference sequence). The CDR3 sequence: CASSLSTQNYGYTF. CDR3 DNA: TGTGCCAGCAGTTTATCGACCCAAAACTATGGCTACACCTTC.

J is TRBJ2-3 and V is TRBV20-1, with D possibly being TRBD2 (5 bases). Germline lookup yields CDR1 DFQATT and CDR2 SNEGSKA (reference sequence). The CDR3 is 21 residues long. The V gene lost 0 bases and the J gene lost 3 bases, with 31 bases spanning the gap. The CDR3 DNA sequence: TGCAGTGCTAGAGATCTGTTTCGGGATAGCGTGTTCAGACTTTTGACAGATACGCAGTATTTT. Amino acid sequence: CSARDLFRDSVFRLLTDTQYF.

This clonotype has only a few counts. The gene calls are TRBV13 and TRBJ1-1, with D perhaps matching TRBD1 (6 bases). This CDR3 is 14 amino acids long. V shed 5 bases and J shed 4 bases, with 14 bases lying between them. Per germline, CDR1 PRHDT and CDR2 FYEKMQ (reference sequence). The CDR3 bases are TGTGCCAGCAGCGCCAACAGGGAGATCACTGAAGCTTTCTTT. Translation: CASSANREITEAFF.

This clonotype appeared many times. The chain is built from TRBV4-2 and TRBJ2-3; 11 bases fit TRBD2. V lost 3 bases, J lost 2 bases, and 7 bases stayed unmatched. CDR1 LGHNA and CDR2 YNFKEQ come from the germline V gene. The CDR3 is made up of 17 amino acids. The CDR3 loop is CASSQMIAGGPTDTQYF. The CDR3 DNA sequence: TGTGCCAGCAGCCAGATGATAGCGGGAGGGCCCACAGATACGCAGTATTTT.

This chain uses TRBV7-2 with TRBJ2-5; 8 positions agree with TRBD2. Trimming removed 1 base from V and 11 bases from J; junction bases left unmatched: 15. The CDR3 runs to 16 residues. Germline CDR1 and CDR2: SGHTA and FQGNSA. The DNA of the CDR3 is TGTGCCAGCAGCTTAGGGGGGACTAGAATTGCCAATGAGCAGTACTTC. It specifies CASSLGGTRIANEQYF.

The chain recombines TRBV29-1 with TRBJ1-2; D might be TRBD1 (5 bases). The ends were cut back, 4 bases at V and 6 bases at J, with 15 bases in the middle. The CDR3 covers 13 residues. CDR1 and CDR2 (germline): SQVTM, ANQGSEA. The CDR3 region is CSVGQGPGDGYTF. CDR3 nucleotides: TGCAGCGTTGGCCAGGGCCCCGGGGATGGCTACACCTTC.

Concerning this clonotype itself: A much larger clone lies a single base off, so this may be a read error. The genes are TRBV6-6 and TRBJ2-3; D possibly corresponds to TRBD2 (5 bases). The V gene's germline CDR1 is MNHNY and CDR2 SVGAGI (reference sequence). This CDR3 contains 16 residues. The CDR3 reads CASSYVVLSSTDTQSF. Written as DNA, the CDR3 is TGTGCCAGCAGTTACGTGGTACTCTCTAGCACAGATACGCAGTCTTTT.

V is TRBV7-9 and J is TRBJ1-2; the D gene is possibly TRBD1 (6 bases). The CDR3 is 18 amino acids. Looked up from germline, CDR1 is SEHNR and CDR2 is FQNEAQ (reference sequence). The germline V and J ends were trimmed by 4 bases and 0 bases, with 21 bases remaining between them. CDR3 sequence: CASSSFSLRGAANYGYTF. The DNA for the CDR3 is TGTGCCAGCAGCTCCTTTTCCCTACGGGGGGCAGCTAACTATGGCTACACCTTC.

This clonotype was found a few times. The CDR3 is CASSLAGPPHEQYF. In DNA form, the CDR3 reads TGTGCCAGCAGTTTAGCGGGGCCCCCTCACGAGCAGTACTTC. V usage is TRBV12-3 or TRBV12-4 and J usage is TRBJ2-7, with D perhaps TRBD1 (5 bases). V lost 0 bases, J lost 5 bases, and 11 bases lay in between. This CDR3 spans 14 amino acids.

The chain links TRBV10-3 to TRBJ2-3; 13 bases fit TRBD2. J was trimmed by 1 base and V by 7 bases; bases with no gene match: 5. This CDR3 region has 16 residues. Germline-derived CDR1 and CDR2 are ENHRY and SYGVKD. CDR3 region: CAITQGLAGGTDTQYF. DNA for the CDR3: TGTGCCATCACTCAAGGACTAGCGGGGGGCACAGATACGCAGTATTTT.

This clonotype was counted between two and nine times. In DNA form, the CDR3 reads TGTGCCAGCAGTGAAGCGTTGACGGTTAGCAATCAGCCCCAGCATTTT. Protein product: CASSEALTVSNQPQHF. This chain joins TRBV2 and TRBJ1-5; D is unclear. Germline V gene sequence: CDR1 SNHLY, CDR2 FYNNEI. This CDR3 is built from 16 residues. Trimming cost V 0 bases and J 0 bases, with 9 bases left between them.

This rearrangement joins TRBV24-1 to TRBJ2-2, with TRBD1 matching over 8 bases. Germline V gives CDR1 KGHDR, CDR2 SFDVKD. V was pared by 3 bases and J by 4 bases, with 15 bases of the junction left unmatched. This CDR3 is built from 19 residues. The CDR3 here is CATSDIGARQGKVTGELFF. As DNA, the CDR3 is TGTGCCACCAGTGATATTGGCGCCAGACAGGGGAAGGTCACCGGGGAGCTGTTTTTT.

The rearrangement links TRBV7-9 to TRBJ1-2, with 7 bases matching TRBD1. The CDR3 consists of 13 residues. The V gene end was trimmed by 1 base and the J gene end by 13 bases; junction bases not matched to a gene: 9. CDR1 is SEHNR and CDR2 is FQNEAQ in the germline V gene (reference sequence). CDR3 sequence reads: CASSLGGQVVGTF. The CDR3 nucleotides read TGTGCCAGCAGCTTAGGTGGACAGGTAGTAGGCACCTTC.